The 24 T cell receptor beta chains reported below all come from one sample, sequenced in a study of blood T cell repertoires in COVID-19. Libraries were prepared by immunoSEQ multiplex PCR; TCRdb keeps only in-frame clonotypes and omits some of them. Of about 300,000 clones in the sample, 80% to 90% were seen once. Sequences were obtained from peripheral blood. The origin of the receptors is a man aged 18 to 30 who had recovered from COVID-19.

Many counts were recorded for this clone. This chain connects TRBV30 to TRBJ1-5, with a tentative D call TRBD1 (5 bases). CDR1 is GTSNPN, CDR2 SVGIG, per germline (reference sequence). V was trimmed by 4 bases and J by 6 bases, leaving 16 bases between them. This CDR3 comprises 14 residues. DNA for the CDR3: TGTGCCTGGAATTCGGGGGGTGGCGGTCAGCCCCAGCATTTT. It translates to CAWNSGGGGQPQHF.

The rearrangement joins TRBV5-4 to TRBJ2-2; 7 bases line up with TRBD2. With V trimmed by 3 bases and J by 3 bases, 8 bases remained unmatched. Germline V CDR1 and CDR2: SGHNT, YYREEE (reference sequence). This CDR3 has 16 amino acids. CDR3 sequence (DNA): TGTGCCAGCAGCTCCCGGCGGCTAGCGGACACCGGGGAGCTGTTTTTT. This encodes CASSSRRLADTGELFF.

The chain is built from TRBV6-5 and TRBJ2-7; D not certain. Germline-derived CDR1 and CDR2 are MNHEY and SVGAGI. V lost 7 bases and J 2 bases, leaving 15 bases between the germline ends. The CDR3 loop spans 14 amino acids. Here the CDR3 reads CASKRPSVAYEQYF. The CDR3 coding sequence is TGTGCCAGCAAGCGCCCGTCCGTAGCCTACGAGCAGTACTTC.

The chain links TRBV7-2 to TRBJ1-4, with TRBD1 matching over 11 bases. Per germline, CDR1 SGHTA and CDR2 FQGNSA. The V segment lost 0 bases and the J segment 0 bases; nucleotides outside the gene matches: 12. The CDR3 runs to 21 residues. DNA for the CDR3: TGTGCCAGCAGCTTAGCTCCACTCGGGACAGGGGGTAGGGCAACTAATGAAAAACTGTTTTTT. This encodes CASSLAPLGTGGRATNEKLFF.

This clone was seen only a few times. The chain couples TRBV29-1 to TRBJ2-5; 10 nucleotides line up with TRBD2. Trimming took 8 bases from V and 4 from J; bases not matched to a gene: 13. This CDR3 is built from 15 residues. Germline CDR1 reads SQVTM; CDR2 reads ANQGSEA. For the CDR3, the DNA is TGCAGCCTTTACACGAGCGGGGGGGCCAGAGAGACCCAGTACTTC. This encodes CSLYTSGGARETQYF.

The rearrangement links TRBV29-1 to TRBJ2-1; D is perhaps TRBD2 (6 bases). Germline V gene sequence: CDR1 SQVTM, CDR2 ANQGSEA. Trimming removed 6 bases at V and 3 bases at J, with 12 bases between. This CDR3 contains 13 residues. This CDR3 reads CSVRDLDYNEQFF. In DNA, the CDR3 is TGCAGCGTCCGGGACTTAGACTACAATGAGCAGTTCTTC.

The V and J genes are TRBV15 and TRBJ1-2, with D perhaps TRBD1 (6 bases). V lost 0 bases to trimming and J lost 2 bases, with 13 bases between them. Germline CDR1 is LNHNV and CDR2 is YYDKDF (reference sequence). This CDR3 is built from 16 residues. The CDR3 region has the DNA TGTGCCACCAGCAGAGATAAGGCAGGGGAGAACTATGGCTACACCTTC. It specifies CATSRDKAGENYGYTF.

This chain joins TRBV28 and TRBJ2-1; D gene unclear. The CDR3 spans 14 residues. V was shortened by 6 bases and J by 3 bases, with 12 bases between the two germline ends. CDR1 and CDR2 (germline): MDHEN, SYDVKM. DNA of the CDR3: TGTGCCAGCAGCCCTACGGTCCTCTACAATGAGCAGTTCTTC. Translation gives CASSPTVLYNEQFF.

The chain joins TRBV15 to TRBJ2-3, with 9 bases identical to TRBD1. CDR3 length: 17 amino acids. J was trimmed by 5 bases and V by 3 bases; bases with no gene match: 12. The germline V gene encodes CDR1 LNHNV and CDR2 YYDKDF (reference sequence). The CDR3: CATSSRLRDRAGDTQYF. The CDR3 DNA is TGTGCCACCAGCAGCCGCCTCAGGGACAGGGCGGGAGATACGCAGTATTTT.

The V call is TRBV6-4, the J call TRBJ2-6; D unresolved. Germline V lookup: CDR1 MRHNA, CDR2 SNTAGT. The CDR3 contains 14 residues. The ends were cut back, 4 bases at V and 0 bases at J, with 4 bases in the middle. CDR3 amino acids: CASSANSGANVLTF. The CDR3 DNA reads TGTGCCAGCAGTGCCAACTCTGGGGCCAACGTCCTGACTTTC.

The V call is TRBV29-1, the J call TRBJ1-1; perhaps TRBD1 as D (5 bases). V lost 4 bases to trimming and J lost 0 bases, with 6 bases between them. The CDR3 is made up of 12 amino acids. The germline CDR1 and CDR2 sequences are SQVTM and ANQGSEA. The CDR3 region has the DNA TGCAGCGTTGGGGGGGTGAACACTGAAGCTTTCTTT. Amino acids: CSVGGVNTEAFF.

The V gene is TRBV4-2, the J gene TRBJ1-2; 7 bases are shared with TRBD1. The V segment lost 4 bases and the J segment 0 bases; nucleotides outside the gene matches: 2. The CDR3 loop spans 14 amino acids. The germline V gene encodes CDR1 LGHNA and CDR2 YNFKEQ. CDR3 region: CASSRDSSNYGYTF. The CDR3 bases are TGTGCCAGCAGCCGGGACAGTTCTAACTATGGCTACACCTTC.

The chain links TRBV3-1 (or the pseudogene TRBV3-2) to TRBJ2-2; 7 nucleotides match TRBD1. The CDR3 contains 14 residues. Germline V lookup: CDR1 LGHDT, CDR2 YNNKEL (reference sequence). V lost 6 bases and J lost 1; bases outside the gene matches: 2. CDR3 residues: CASSRTGNTGELFF. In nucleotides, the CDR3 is TGTGCCAGCAGTCGGACAGGGAACACCGGGGAGCTGTTTTTT.

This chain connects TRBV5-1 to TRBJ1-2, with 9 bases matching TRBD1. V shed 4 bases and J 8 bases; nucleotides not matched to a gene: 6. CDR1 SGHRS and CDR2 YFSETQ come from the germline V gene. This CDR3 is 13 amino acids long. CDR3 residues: CASSPRTGDGYTF. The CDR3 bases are TGCGCCAGCAGCCCCCGGACAGGGGACGGCTACACCTTC.

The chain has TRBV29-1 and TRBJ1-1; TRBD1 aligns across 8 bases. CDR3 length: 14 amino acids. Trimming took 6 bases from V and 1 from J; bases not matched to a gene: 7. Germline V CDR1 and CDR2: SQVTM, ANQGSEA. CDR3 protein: CSVYGQGGNTEAFF. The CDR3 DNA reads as TGCAGCGTCTACGGACAGGGCGGGAACACTGAAGCTTTCTTT.

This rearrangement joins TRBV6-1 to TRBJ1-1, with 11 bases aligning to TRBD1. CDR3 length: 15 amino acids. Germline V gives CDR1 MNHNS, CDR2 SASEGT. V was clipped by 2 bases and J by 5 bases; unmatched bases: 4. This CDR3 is CASSELDRGLTEAFF. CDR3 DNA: TGTGCCAGCAGTGAATTGGACAGGGGGCTTACTGAAGCTTTCTTT.

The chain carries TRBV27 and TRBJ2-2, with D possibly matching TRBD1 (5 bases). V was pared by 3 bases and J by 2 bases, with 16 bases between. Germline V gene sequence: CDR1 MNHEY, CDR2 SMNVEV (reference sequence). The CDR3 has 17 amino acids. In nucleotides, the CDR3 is TGTGCCAGCAGTTTTCTGGACACTCTCCCCAACACCGGGGAGCTGTTTTTT. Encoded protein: CASSFLDTLPNTGELFF.

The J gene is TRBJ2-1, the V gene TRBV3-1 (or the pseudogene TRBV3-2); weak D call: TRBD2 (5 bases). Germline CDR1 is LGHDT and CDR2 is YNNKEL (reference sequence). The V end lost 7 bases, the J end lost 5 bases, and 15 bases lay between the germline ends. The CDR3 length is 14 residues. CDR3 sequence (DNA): TGTGCCAGCACCCCAGGTAGCGAGCACAATGAGCAGTTCTTC. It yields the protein CASTPGSEHNEQFF.

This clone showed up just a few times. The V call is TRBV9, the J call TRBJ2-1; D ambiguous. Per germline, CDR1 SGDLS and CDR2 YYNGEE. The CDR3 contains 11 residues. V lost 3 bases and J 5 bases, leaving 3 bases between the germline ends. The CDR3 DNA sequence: TGTGCCAGCAGCGGTAACAATGAGCAGTTCTTC. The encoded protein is CASSGNNEQFF.

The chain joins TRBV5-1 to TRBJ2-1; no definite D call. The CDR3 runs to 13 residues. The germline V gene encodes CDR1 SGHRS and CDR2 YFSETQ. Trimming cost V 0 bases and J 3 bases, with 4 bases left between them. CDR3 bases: TGCGCCAGCAGCTTGGACAGCTACAATGAGCAGTTCTTC. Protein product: CASSLDSYNEQFF.

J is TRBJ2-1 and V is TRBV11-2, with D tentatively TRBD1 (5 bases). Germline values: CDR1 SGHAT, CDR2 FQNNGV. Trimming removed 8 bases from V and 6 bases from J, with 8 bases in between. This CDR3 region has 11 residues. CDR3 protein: CASSRVNEQFF. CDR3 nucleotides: TGTGCCAGCTCCAGGGTCAATGAGCAGTTCTTC.

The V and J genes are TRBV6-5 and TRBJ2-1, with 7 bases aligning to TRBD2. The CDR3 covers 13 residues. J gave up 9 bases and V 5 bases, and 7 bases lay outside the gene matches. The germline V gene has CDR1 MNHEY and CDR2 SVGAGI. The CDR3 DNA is TGTGCCAGCAGTCCCAGCGGGGTGGGTGAGCAGTTCTTC. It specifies CASSPSGVGEQFF.

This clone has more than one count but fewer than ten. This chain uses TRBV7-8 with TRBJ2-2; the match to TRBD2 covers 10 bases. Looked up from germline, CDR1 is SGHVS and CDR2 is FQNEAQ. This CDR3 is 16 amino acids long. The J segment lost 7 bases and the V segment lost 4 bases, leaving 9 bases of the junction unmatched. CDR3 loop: CASSSLAGVFGGELFF. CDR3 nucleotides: TGTGCCAGCAGCTCCCTAGCGGGGGTTTTTGGCGGGGAGCTGTTTTTT.

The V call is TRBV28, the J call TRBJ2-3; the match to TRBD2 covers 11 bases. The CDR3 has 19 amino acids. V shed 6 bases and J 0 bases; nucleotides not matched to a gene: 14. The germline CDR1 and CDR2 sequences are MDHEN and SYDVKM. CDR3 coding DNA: TGTGCCAGCAGCCTAAGGACTAGCGGGCGCCCTGAAAGCACAGATACGCAGTATTTT. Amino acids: CASSLRTSGRPESTDTQYF.